A selection of T cell receptor beta chains follows, all from one sample in a study of T cells in Graves' hyperthyroidism and ophthalmopathy. TCRdb itself ran the multiplex PCR reads through MiXCR, one entry per CDR3 protein. The table has fewer than 800,000 distinct CDR3 sequences, about 16% seen once. The sequencing sample was made of blood. The receptors here all came from a man between 18 and 29 years old with Graves' hyperthyroidism. Each CDR3 is given with its conserved first and last residue. Each record gives: CDR3 length, clone size, D gene, J gene, V gene, CDR3 protein, CDR3 DNA. The D gene is left open where the match is weak. Part of the rows lack a size; the others show once, few, many or a class for expanded clones.

CDR3 length: 15
clone size: NA
D gene: NA
J gene: TRBJ2-1
V gene: TRBV5-5
CDR3 protein: CASSRLLASYNEQFF
CDR3 DNA: TGTGCCAGCAGCCGACTCTTGGCCTCCTACAATGAGCAGTTCTTC

CDR3 length: 14
clone size: many
D gene: NA
J gene: TRBJ2-7
V gene: TRBV11-2
CDR3 protein: CASSLDRVFYEQYF
CDR3 DNA: TGTGCCAGCAGCTTAGATCGGGTTTTCTACGAGCAGTACTTC

CDR3 length: 12
clone size: many
D gene: NA
J gene: TRBJ1-1
V gene: TRBV12-3/TRBV12-4
CDR3 protein: CASSFWNTEAFF
CDR3 DNA: TGTGCCAGCAGTTTTTGGAACACTGAAGCTTTCTTT

CDR3 length: 13
clone size: few
D gene: NA
J gene: TRBJ2-7
V gene: TRBV2
CDR3 protein: CASTPGHHIEQYF
CDR3 DNA: TGTGCCAGCACCCCGGGACACCATATCGAGCAGTACTTC

CDR3 length: 15
clone size: NA
D gene: TRBD1
J gene: TRBJ2-7
V gene: TRBV9
CDR3 protein: CASSPRQGGAYEQYF
CDR3 DNA: TGTGCCAGCAGCCCGAGACAGGGGGGGGCCTACGAGCAGTACTTC

CDR3 length: 13
clone size: NA
D gene: NA
J gene: TRBJ2-1
V gene: TRBV18
CDR3 protein: CASSPSRDNEQFF
CDR3 DNA: TGTGCCAGCTCACCAAGTAGAGACAATGAGCAGTTCTTC

CDR3 length: 14
clone size: many
D gene: TRBD2
J gene: TRBJ2-1
V gene: TRBV11-2
CDR3 protein: CASSLGLSGGEQFF
CDR3 DNA: TGTGCCAGCAGCTTAGGCCTGAGCGGGGGTGAGCAGTTCTTC

CDR3 length: 16
clone size: NA
D gene: TRBD2
J gene: TRBJ2-2
V gene: TRBV7-9
CDR3 protein: CASSLRTSEVPGELFF
CDR3 DNA: TGTGCCAGCAGCCTTCGGACTAGCGAGGTCCCCGGGGAGCTGTTTTTT

CDR3 length: 14
clone size: once
D gene: TRBD2
J gene: TRBJ2-7
V gene: TRBV20-1
CDR3 protein: CSASDLAGGYEQYF
CDR3 DNA: TGCAGTGCTAGCGATCTAGCGGGAGGCTACGAGCAGTACTTC

CDR3 length: 16
clone size: many
D gene: NA
J gene: TRBJ2-4
V gene: TRBV9
CDR3 protein: CASSVEPSLAGNIQYF
CDR3 DNA: TGTGCCAGCAGCGTAGAACCGTCCCTGGCTGGGAACATTCAGTACTTC

CDR3 length: 14
clone size: few
D gene: TRBD1
J gene: TRBJ1-5
V gene: TRBV19
CDR3 protein: CASSLQGRDQPQHF
CDR3 DNA: TGTGCCAGTAGTCTACAGGGGAGGGATCAGCCCCAGCATTTT

CDR3 length: 18
clone size: NA
D gene: NA
J gene: TRBJ2-1
V gene: TRBV24-1
CDR3 protein: CATSDPSRGKVSYNEQFF
CDR3 DNA: TGTGCCACCAGTGATCCCTCCCGGGGGAAGGTCTCCTACAATGAGCAGTTCTTC

CDR3 length: 12
clone size: many
D gene: NA
J gene: TRBJ2-3
V gene: TRBV30
CDR3 protein: CAWSSSTDTQYF
CDR3 DNA: TGTGCCTGGAGTTCTAGCACAGATACGCAGTATTTT

CDR3 length: 14
clone size: few
D gene: NA
J gene: TRBJ2-7
V gene: TRBV14
CDR3 protein: CASSHTGRSYEQYF
CDR3 DNA: TGTGCCAGCAGCCATACAGGGAGATCCTACGAGCAGTACTTC

CDR3 length: 15
clone size: many
D gene: TRBD2
J gene: TRBJ2-7
V gene: TRBV10-3
CDR3 protein: CAIRPGTSGTYEQYF
CDR3 DNA: TGTGCCATCAGACCCGGGACTAGCGGAACCTACGAGCAGTACTTC

CDR3 length: 15
clone size: few
D gene: NA
J gene: TRBJ1-6
V gene: TRBV7-8
CDR3 protein: CASSLLRGPRAPLHF
CDR3 DNA: TGTGCCAGCAGCTTACTCCGGGGTCCTAGGGCACCCCTCCACTTT

CDR3 length: 12
clone size: many
D gene: NA
J gene: TRBJ2-3
V gene: TRBV20-1
CDR3 protein: CSARVGLDTQYF
CDR3 DNA: TGCAGTGCTAGAGTGGGGCTAGATACGCAGTATTTT

CDR3 length: 14
clone size: many
D gene: NA
J gene: TRBJ2-1
V gene: TRBV10-3
CDR3 protein: CAISSTGSVNEQFF
CDR3 DNA: TGTGCCATCAGTTCTACGGGATCGGTCAATGAGCAGTTCTTC

CDR3 length: 15
clone size: many
D gene: TRBD2
J gene: TRBJ2-3
V gene: TRBV3-1
CDR3 protein: CASSPRLAVGRTQYF
CDR3 DNA: TGTGCCAGCAGCCCGAGACTAGCGGTCGGGAGGACGCAGTATTTT

CDR3 length: 14
clone size: many
D gene: NA
J gene: TRBJ1-1
V gene: TRBV30
CDR3 protein: CAWERGTGPVKAFF
CDR3 DNA: TGTGCCTGGGAACGTGGAACAGGACCGGTGAAGGCTTTCTTT

CDR3 length: 13
clone size: many
D gene: NA
J gene: TRBJ2-5
V gene: TRBV28
CDR3 protein: CASSLRWAGTQYF
CDR3 DNA: TGTGCCAGCAGTTTGAGGTGGGCAGGGACCCAGTACTTC

CDR3 length: 16
clone size: NA
D gene: TRBD2
J gene: TRBJ2-3
V gene: TRBV9
CDR3 protein: CASGLAATSSTDTQYF
CDR3 DNA: TGTGCCAGTGGACTAGCGGCTACGTCTAGCACAGATACGCAGTATTTT

CDR3 length: 16
clone size: few
D gene: TRBD2
J gene: TRBJ2-7
V gene: TRBV28
CDR3 protein: CASSGPGLADTYEQYF
CDR3 DNA: TGTGCCAGCAGTGGGCCCGGACTAGCGGACACCTACGAGCAGTACTTC

CDR3 length: 13
clone size: many
D gene: NA
J gene: TRBJ2-1
V gene: TRBV11-3
CDR3 protein: CASSTQYYNEQFF
CDR3 DNA: TGTGCCAGCAGCACCCAGTATTACAATGAGCAGTTCTTC

CDR3 length: 15
clone size: NA
D gene: NA
J gene: TRBJ2-2
V gene: TRBV19
CDR3 protein: CASSIGGSGTGELFF
CDR3 DNA: TGTGCCAGTAGTATAGGAGGTAGCGGCACCGGGGAGCTGTTTTTT

CDR3 length: 15
clone size: few
D gene: NA
J gene: TRBJ2-6
V gene: TRBV28
CDR3 protein: CASRLTAGGANVLTF
CDR3 DNA: TGTGCCAGCAGGTTAACAGCGGGTGGGGCCAACGTCCTGACTTTC

CDR3 length: 11
clone size: many
D gene: NA
J gene: TRBJ2-7
V gene: TRBV20-1
CDR3 protein: CSASNSYEQYF
CDR3 DNA: TGCAGTGCTTCTAATTCCTACGAGCAGTACTTC

CDR3 length: 15
clone size: many
D gene: TRBD2
J gene: TRBJ2-7
V gene: TRBV6-2/TRBV6-3
CDR3 protein: CASSYSTSGTYEQYF
CDR3 DNA: TGTGCCAGCAGTTACTCGACTAGCGGGACCTACGAGCAGTACTTC

CDR3 length: 12
clone size: few
D gene: NA
J gene: TRBJ1-2
V gene: TRBV11-2
CDR3 protein: CASSRRAYGYTF
CDR3 DNA: TGTGCCAGCAGCCGGAGGGCCTATGGCTACACCTTC

CDR3 length: 15
clone size: NA
D gene: NA
J gene: TRBJ1-5
V gene: TRBV30
CDR3 protein: CAWSAGDPSNQPQHF
CDR3 DNA: TGTGCCTGGAGTGCCGGGGACCCGAGCAATCAGCCCCAGCATTTT

CDR3 length: 16
clone size: few
D gene: TRBD2
J gene: TRBJ2-5
V gene: TRBV20-1
CDR3 protein: CSARGGLAGTAETQYF
CDR3 DNA: TGCAGTGCTAGAGGGGGACTAGCGGGAACTGCTGAGACCCAGTACTTC

CDR3 length: 15
clone size: NA
D gene: TRBD1
J gene: TRBJ2-5
V gene: TRBV24-1
CDR3 protein: CATSDLRDRVETQYF
CDR3 DNA: TGTGCCACCAGTGACCTTCGGGACAGGGTGGAGACCCAGTACTTC

CDR3 length: 17
clone size: NA
D gene: NA
J gene: TRBJ2-2
V gene: TRBV6-1
CDR3 protein: CASSGEVGGTNTGELFF
CDR3 DNA: TGTGCCAGCAGTGGGGAAGTGGGAGGTACGAACACCGGGGAGCTGTTTTTT

CDR3 length: 19
clone size: NA
D gene: NA
J gene: TRBJ2-4
V gene: TRBV11-2
CDR3 protein: CASSLARDWGFRAKNIQYF
CDR3 DNA: TGTGCCAGCAGCTTAGCAAGGGATTGGGGATTTCGTGCCAAAAACATTCAGTACTTC

CDR3 length: 14
clone size: many
D gene: NA
J gene: TRBJ1-2
V gene: TRBV11-2
CDR3 protein: CASSPTGGSFGYTF
CDR3 DNA: TGTGCCAGCAGCCCTACGGGGGGCTCCTTCGGCTACACCTTC

CDR3 length: 12
clone size: NA
D gene: TRBD2
J gene: TRBJ2-1
V gene: TRBV24-1
CDR3 protein: CATELAGDEQFF
CDR3 DNA: TGTGCCACCGAACTAGCGGGAGACGAGCAGTTCTTC

CDR3 length: 14
clone size: many
D gene: NA
J gene: TRBJ2-5
V gene: TRBV24-1
CDR3 protein: CATSDQTERETQYF
CDR3 DNA: TGTGCCACCAGTGACCAGACAGAGCGGGAGACCCAGTACTTC

CDR3 length: 18
clone size: few
D gene: NA
J gene: TRBJ2-1
V gene: TRBV7-9
CDR3 protein: CASSLASGRVSSYNEQFF
CDR3 DNA: TGTGCCAGCAGCTTAGCGTCGGGGCGGGTGAGCTCCTACAATGAGCAGTTCTTC

CDR3 length: 13
clone size: many
D gene: NA
J gene: TRBJ2-1
V gene: TRBV6-1
CDR3 protein: CASSPQEGGEQFF
CDR3 DNA: TGTGCCAGCAGTCCCCAGGAAGGGGGTGAGCAGTTCTTC

CDR3 length: 15
clone size: NA
D gene: TRBD1
J gene: TRBJ1-2
V gene: TRBV6-1
CDR3 protein: CASSPYRGRAYGYTF
CDR3 DNA: TGTGCCAGCAGTCCCTACAGGGGGCGCGCCTATGGCTACACCTTC

CDR3 length: 13
clone size: NA
D gene: NA
J gene: TRBJ2-5
V gene: TRBV20-1
CDR3 protein: CSARSASSETQYF
CDR3 DNA: TGCAGTGCTAGATCGGCTAGCAGTGAGACCCAGTACTTC

CDR3 length: 17
clone size: NA
D gene: TRBD1
J gene: TRBJ2-3
V gene: TRBV5-4
CDR3 protein: CASSPRTGARSTDTQYF
CDR3 DNA: TGTGCCAGCAGCCCGAGGACAGGGGCCCGAAGCACAGATACGCAGTATTTT

CDR3 length: 17
clone size: many
D gene: NA
J gene: TRBJ1-1
V gene: TRBV28
CDR3 protein: CASSLYLGRGGGTEAFF
CDR3 DNA: TGTGCCAGCAGTTTATATCTCGGCAGGGGCGGGGGGACTGAAGCTTTCTTT